A selection of T cell receptor beta chains follows, all from one sample in a study of vaccination and CD4 T cells after COVID-19. Using its own MiXCR run on the PCR reads, TCRdb lists one record per CDR3 protein. The repertoire holds tens of thousands of distinct CDR3 sequences, with roughly half as singletons. Their target antigens are unknown. Input material: CD4+ T cells from blood, cultured in vitro. The receptors stem from a human donor who had recovered from COVID-19. CDR3s include the opening cysteine and the closing phenylalanine or tryptophan. Each record gives: D gene, clone size, J gene, V gene, CDR3 DNA, CDR3 protein. The D gene is left open where the match is weak. A clone size is listed for some rows: how often the clone was seen (once, few, many), or a class if it is expanded.

TRBD2 - TRBJ2-1 TRBV20-1 TGCAGTGCTAGAGATTGGAGCAACCCGGCGGGACTAGCGAGTGTGGGTGAGCAGTTCTTC CSARDWSNPAGLASVGEQFF
TRBD1 - TRBJ2-5 TRBV7-9 TGTGCCAGCAGCCGCTTCCGGGACAGGAGTGAGACCCAGTACTTC CASSRFRDRSETQYF
TRBD1 - TRBJ1-6 TRBV15 TGTGCCACCAGCTCCCGACAGGGAAGTGGTAATTCACCCCTCCACTTT CATSSRQGSGNSPLHF
TRBD1 - TRBJ2-5 TRBV19 TGTGCCACTGGGACAGGGTTTGAGACCCAGTACTTC CATGTGFETQYF
TRBD1 few TRBJ2-7 TRBV27 TGTGCCAGCAGTGCTCCCGGGACAGAGACCTACGAGCAGTACTTC CASSAPGTETYEQYF
TRBD1 - TRBJ1-5 TRBV7-2 TGTGCCAGCAGCGTCGACAGGGGTGGTCAGCCCCAGCATTTT CASSVDRGGQPQHF
- - TRBJ1-2 TRBV20-1 TGCAGTGATACGTTTGGCGGACAGAACTATGGCTACACCTTC CSDTFGGQNYGYTF
- - TRBJ1-1 TRBV7-2 TGTGCCAGCAGCTTAGCTTCGATCACTGAAGCTTTCTTT CASSLASITEAFF
TRBD1 - TRBJ2-7 TRBV2 TGTGCCAGCAGCCGACAGGGTATGAACGAGCAGTACTTC CASSRQGMNEQYF
- - TRBJ2-7 TRBV18 TGTGCCAGCTCACCACCGGGGCCAGATGAGCAGTACTTC CASSPPGPDEQYF
- - TRBJ1-1 TRBV7-6 TGTGCCAGCAGCTTGGGGGGATCGGGCACTGAAGCTTTCTTT CASSLGGSGTEAFF
TRBD2 - TRBJ2-2 TRBV10-3 TGTGCCATCAGTTCCTCGGAGCGGGGGACCGGGGAGCTGTTTTTT CAISSSERGTGELFF
TRBD1 - TRBJ2-7 TRBV7-2 TGTGCCAGCAGCCCGAGAGGGTTGGGGGACAGGAAGACCTACGAGCAGTACTTC CASSPRGLGDRKTYEQYF
- - TRBJ2-7 TRBV20-1 TGCAGTGCTAGAGATTTGGGGAACGAGCAGTACTTC CSARDLGNEQYF
- once TRBJ2-3 TRBV19 TGTGCCAGTAGTACGCAGGCCAGCGATACGCAGTATTTT CASSTQASDTQYF
TRBD1 - TRBJ1-2 TRBV18 TGTGCCAGCTCACCACCGGACAGGGTAGGCTATGGCTACACCTTC CASSPPDRVGYGYTF
- - TRBJ2-5 TRBV20-1 TGCAGTGCTCAAAAAGGGGCAGACCAAGAGACCCAGTACTTC CSAQKGADQETQYF
TRBD1 - TRBJ1-4 TRBV6-1 TGTGCCCGTCCCCCGGGACAGGCTAATGAAAAACTGTTTTTT CARPPGQANEKLFF
- - TRBJ1-6 TRBV21-1 TGTGCCAGCAGCCACAGGGAAAATTCACCCCTCCACTTT CASSHRENSPLHF
- - TRBJ1-2 TRBV11-3 TGTGCCAGCAGCTCAGGGAACTATGGCTACACCTTC CASSSGNYGYTF
- - TRBJ1-1 TRBV7-6 TGTGCCAGCAGCTTAGTACACGGGGGTGAAGCTTTCTTT CASSLVHGGEAFF
TRBD2 few TRBJ2-1 TRBV7-9 TGTGCCAGCAGCTTAGGGACTAGCGGGAACTCCTACAATGAGCAGTTCTTC CASSLGTSGNSYNEQFF
- - TRBJ2-2 TRBV12-3/TRBV12-4 TGTGCCACGAGACAGTCCCCATGGGACACCGGGGAGCTGTTTTTT CATRQSPWDTGELFF